A single sample is the source of the 27 T cell receptor beta chains below, sequenced in a study of blood T cell repertoires in COVID-19. Using immunoSEQ multiplex PCR, the repertoire was profiled, and TCRdb retains in-frame clones only, with some absent. Of some 170,000 clones listed, 80% to 90% are singletons. Source material: peripheral blood. Every receptor here comes from a woman aged 40 to 50 with COVID-19, enrolled during active disease.

This rearrangement joins TRBV10-2 to TRBJ2-7; 8 bases line up with TRBD2. From germline, CDR1 is WSHSY and CDR2 SAAADI. The CDR3 totals 17 residues. Germline trimming cut 3 bases from V and 1 base from J; bases unmatched to any gene: 11. CDR3 loop: CASSEYELLAESYEQYF. CDR3 bases: TGCGCCAGCAGTGAATACGAGTTACTAGCGGAATCCTACGAGCAGTACTTC.

This clone was counted once. The chain recombines TRBV21-1 with TRBJ1-5; no DNA check was done on the table's D call, TRBD1. TRBV21-1 is noted as a pseudogene. The CDR3 extends over 16 amino acids. The CDR3 bases are TGTGCCAGCAGCATCCGACAGGGGCTAAGTGATCAGCCCCAGCATTTT. Its translation: CASSIRQGLSDQPQHF.

The count of this clone is one. The chain has TRBV4-1 and TRBJ1-2; TRBD1 matches at 10 bases. CDR3 length equals 13 residues. The ends lost 8 bases at V and 6 bases at J; junction bases unmatched: 6. Germline lookup yields CDR1 MGHRA and CDR2 YSYEKL. Here the CDR3 reads CASRGDRGHGYTF. The CDR3 coding sequence is TGCGCCAGCCGGGGTGACAGGGGGCATGGCTACACCTTC.

The genes are TRBV3-1 (or the pseudogene TRBV3-2) and TRBJ1-4; the D is unclear. CDR3 size: 15 residues. CDR1 LGHDT and CDR2 YNNKEL come from the germline V gene (reference sequence). V was shortened by 2 bases and J by 7 bases, with 14 bases between the two germline ends. Written as DNA, the CDR3 is TGTGCCAGCAGCCAACGGACTCCATCGGGTGAAAAACTGTTTTTT. It yields the protein CASSQRTPSGEKLFF.

This chain connects TRBV5-1 to TRBJ1-1, with 7 bases identical to TRBD1. J gave up 1 base and V 5 bases, and 5 bases lay outside the gene matches. Germline V gene sequence: CDR1 SGHRS, CDR2 YFSETQ. CDR3 length equals 14 residues. The CDR3 coding sequence is TGCGCCAGCAGACAGGGGACGGAGAACACTGAAGCTTTCTTT. It translates to CASRQGTENTEAFF. Full variable domain (outside the CDR3, taken from reference TRBV5-1 and TRBJ1-1): KAGVTQTPRYLIKTRGQQVTLSCSPISGHRSVSWYQQTPGQGLQFLFEYFSETQRNKGNFPGRFSGRQFSNSRSEMNVSTLELGDSALYLCASRQGTENTEAFFGQGTRLTVV.

This chain connects TRBV28 to TRBJ2-7, with 13 bases fitting TRBD2. Germline loops: CDR1 MDHEN, CDR2 SYDVKM. V dropped 5 bases and J dropped 3; count of bases not matched to a gene: 4. This CDR3 is 15 amino acids long. DNA for the CDR3: TGTGCCAGCAGTCGGACTAGCGGGGGTGACTACGAGCAGTACTTC. Residues: CASSRTSGGDYEQYF.

The rearrangement links TRBV27 to TRBJ2-3; tentative D call: TRBD2 (5 bases). V lost 9 bases, J lost 7 bases, and 11 bases lay in between. CDR3 size: 11 residues. In germline, CDR1 is MNHEY, CDR2 SMNVEV (reference sequence). The CDR3 DNA reads as TGTGCCAGTCTAGCCCAAAATACGCAGTATTTT. Translation: CASLAQNTQYF.

This clone was detected only a few times. The rearrangement uses TRBV18 and TRBJ2-1; D might be TRBD1 (6 bases). Germline V CDR1 and CDR2: KGHSH, LQKENI. Trimming pared 5 bases from V and 6 bases from J, leaving 14 bases between. The CDR3 spans 14 residues. The CDR3, as DNA: TGTGCCAGCTCATACGTCCAGGACAGCAATGAGCAGTTCTTC. Its translation is CASSYVQDSNEQFF.

The CDR3, as DNA: TGTGCCAGCTCAGAGGGATGGCCACCACGGAACATTCAGTACTTC. Translation: CASSEGWPPRNIQYF. The V call is TRBV27, the J call TRBJ2-4; D may be TRBD2 (5 bases). The CDR3 loop spans 15 amino acids. Germline V gene sequence: CDR1 MNHEY, CDR2 SMNVEV (reference sequence). V dropped 8 bases and J dropped 7 bases, with 21 bases sitting between them.

The chain is built from TRBV3-1 (or the pseudogene TRBV3-2) and TRBJ2-1; 10 nucleotides line up with TRBD2. With 5 bases clipped from V and 9 bases from J, the junction kept 10 bases outside the gene matches. The CDR3 totals 15 residues. CDR1 LGHDT and CDR2 YNNKEL come from the germline V gene (reference sequence). This chain's CDR3 is CASSEPLAGVREQFF. Here the CDR3 DNA reads TGTGCCAGCAGCGAGCCCCTAGCGGGGGTTCGTGAGCAGTTCTTC.

V is TRBV3-1 (or the pseudogene TRBV3-2) and J is TRBJ2-3; the match to TRBD2 covers 10 bases. The CDR3 loop spans 14 amino acids. CDR1 and CDR2 from the germline V gene are LGHDT and YNNKEL (reference sequence). The J segment lost 4 bases and the V segment lost 8 bases, leaving 6 bases of the junction unmatched. CDR3 residues: CASRASGGADTQYF. CDR3 coding DNA: TGTGCCAGCCGGGCTAGCGGGGGCGCAGATACGCAGTATTTT.

The table lists this clone with a few counts. The chain employs TRBV5-4 and TRBJ2-1; 10 bases agree with TRBD2. There are 15 residues in the CDR3. Germline loops: CDR1 SGHNT, CDR2 YYREEE (reference sequence). V gave up 9 bases and J gave up 9 bases; unmatched junction bases: 15. The CDR3 region is CATSPPSGRQGEQFF. The CDR3 DNA reads TGTGCCACCTCTCCTCCTAGCGGGAGACAGGGTGAGCAGTTCTTC.

The V gene is TRBV5-1, the J gene TRBJ1-4; 8 bases line up with TRBD1. The CDR3 has 14 residues. The V segment lost 7 bases and the J segment 5 bases; nucleotides outside the gene matches: 7. Germline loops: CDR1 SGHRS, CDR2 YFSETQ. CDR3 sequence: CASAQGAVNEKLFF. CDR3 coding DNA: TGCGCCAGCGCCCAGGGGGCGGTGAATGAAAAACTGTTTTTT.

This clone was detected once. This rearrangement joins TRBV7-2 to TRBJ1-1, with D tentatively TRBD1 (5 bases). Looked up from germline, CDR1 is SGHTA and CDR2 is FQGNSA. With 5 bases removed from V and 8 bases from J, the gap between germline ends came to 15 bases. The CDR3 is 13 amino acids. The CDR3 region has the DNA TGTGCCAGCAGCCCTAGGAGGGGAGGAGAAGCTTTCTTT. Translating gives CASSPRRGGEAFF.

The count of this clone is one. Other DNA sequences of this sample code for an identical CDR3. The chain employs TRBV5-6 and TRBJ2-3, with a weak D call TRBD2 (6 bases). The CDR3 sequence is 15 residues long. Germline V gives CDR1 SGHDT, CDR2 YYEEEE. V was clipped by 0 bases and J by 1 base, with 9 bases between them. This CDR3 reads CASSLVGGGTDTQYF. The CDR3, as DNA: TGTGCCAGCAGCTTGGTTGGCGGGGGCACAGATACGCAGTATTTT.

This clone appeared a single time. The V gene is TRBV7-9, the J gene TRBJ2-1; D perhaps matches TRBD1 (6 bases). The CDR3 sequence is 16 residues long. The germline V gene encodes CDR1 SEHNR and CDR2 FQNEAQ (reference sequence). Trimming removed 1 base at V and 5 bases at J, with 15 bases between. This CDR3 reads CASSLGAGRGNNEQFF. The CDR3 DNA reads TGTGCCAGCAGCTTAGGGGCGGGCAGGGGTAACAATGAGCAGTTCTTC.

The CDR3 sequence is CSASHPDRQETQYF. The CDR3 coding sequence is TGCAGTGCTAGTCACCCGGACAGACAAGAGACCCAGTACTTC. The chain links TRBV20-1 to TRBJ2-5, with D possibly TRBD1 on 6 matching bases. CDR1 DFQATT and CDR2 SNEGSKA come from the germline V gene (reference sequence). There are 14 residues in the CDR3. V was shortened by 3 bases and J by 2 bases, with 13 bases between the two germline ends.

The chain is built from TRBV5-4 and TRBJ1-6; weak D call: TRBD1 (5 bases). The length of the CDR3 is 14 residues. V was pared by 0 bases and J by 8 bases, with 9 bases between. Germline V gives CDR1 SGHNT, CDR2 YYREEE (reference sequence). CDR3 protein: CASSLGGGDSPLHF. DNA for the CDR3: TGTGCCAGCAGCTTGGGGGGAGGGGATTCACCCCTCCACTTT.

The rearrangement links TRBV21-1 to TRBJ2-1; TRBD2 was called by the table and not checked on the DNA. TRBV21-1 is termed a pseudogene. The CDR3 length is 17 residues. CDR3 bases: TGTGCCAGCAGCAAAACCCCCACTAGCGGGAGGGCCAATGAGCAGTTCTTC. The encoded protein is CASSKTPTSGRANEQFF.

The chain recombines TRBV11-2 with TRBJ1-2; the D gene is possibly TRBD1 (5 bases). This CDR3 region has 15 residues. V shed 5 bases and J shed 5 bases, with 18 bases lying between them. CDR1 and CDR2 (germline): SGHAT, FQNNGV. The CDR3 protein is CASSPWPREGYGYTF. DNA of the CDR3: TGTGCCAGCAGCCCATGGCCCAGGGAGGGATATGGCTACACCTTC.

The gene calls are TRBV6-5 and TRBJ2-5, with TRBD1 matching 10 bases. Losses at the gene ends were 6 bases for V and 4 bases for J; bases not matched to a gene: 8. This CDR3 has 15 residues. The V gene's germline CDR1 is MNHEY and CDR2 SVGAGI. The CDR3 spells CASSLDRGRVETQYF. CDR3 nucleotides: TGTGCCAGCAGCCTCGACAGGGGGCGGGTAGAGACCCAGTACTTC.

This chain connects TRBV7-9 to TRBJ2-3; 10 nucleotides match TRBD2. The CDR3 covers 15 residues. CDR1 SEHNR and CDR2 FQNEAQ come from the germline V gene (reference sequence). The V and J ends lost 2 bases and 11 bases, in that order; junction bases with no gene match: 10. The CDR3 DNA reads TGTGCCAGCAGCTTAATCTCTAGCGGGAGTTCGGTGCAGTATTTT. Protein product: CASSLISSGSSVQYF.

This clone showed up many times. This chain links TRBV11-1 with TRBJ2-5; D possibly corresponds to TRBD1 (5 bases). The germline V gene has CDR1 SGHAT and CDR2 FQDESV (reference sequence). CDR3 size: 14 residues. Trimming removed 4 bases at V and 0 bases at J, with 9 bases between. The CDR3 DNA sequence: TGTGCCAGCAGCTCGGACACATACCAAGAGACCCAGTACTTC. This gives the protein CASSSDTYQETQYF.

The chain joins TRBV27 to TRBJ1-2, with D unclear. The ends were cut back, 4 bases at V and 3 bases at J, with 15 bases in the middle. The CDR3 runs to 15 residues. CDR1 MNHEY and CDR2 SMNVEV come from the germline V gene (reference sequence). DNA for the CDR3: TGTGCCAGCAGTTACTCCCTTTCCCCCTACTATGGCTACACCTTC. This translates into CASSYSLSPYYGYTF.

This clone was detected once. The chain has TRBV3-1 (or the pseudogene TRBV3-2) and TRBJ2-2; weak D call: TRBD1 (5 bases). CDR1 and CDR2 (germline): LGHDT, YNNKEL (reference sequence). This CDR3 contains 17 residues. The germline V and J ends were trimmed by 0 bases and 0 bases, with 11 bases remaining between them. CDR3 bases: TGTGCCAGCAGCCAAGACGACAGACTTTCGAACACCGGGGAGCTGTTTTTT. Amino acid sequence: CASSQDDRLSNTGELFF.

The rearrangement joins TRBV7-9 to TRBJ1-6; TRBD1 matches at 8 bases. J was trimmed by 8 bases and V by 5 bases; bases with no gene match: 11. Germline-derived CDR1 and CDR2 are SEHNR and FQNEAQ (reference sequence). The CDR3 length is 16 residues. CDR3 residues: CASSIRQGSLDSPLHF. The DNA for the CDR3 is TGTGCCAGCAGCATTCGACAGGGGTCTTTGGATTCACCCCTCCACTTT.

The V and J genes are TRBV6-6 and TRBJ1-6; 8 bases match TRBD1. The CDR3 loop spans 14 amino acids. Germline values: CDR1 MNHNY, CDR2 SVGAGI (reference sequence). The junction had 5 bases not matched to a gene; V was cut back by 6 bases and J by 7 bases. The CDR3 sequence: CASSPRGQNSPLHF. The CDR3 bases are TGTGCCAGCAGCCCCAGGGGGCAGAATTCACCCCTCCACTTT.